Each of the 10 T cell receptor beta chains below was sequenced from the same sample in a study of CD8 T cells in Susac syndrome. RNA totalling about 0.45 to 1 ug underwent reverse transcription with random hexamers. TCRdb used MiXCR to reprocess the immunoSEQ multiplex PCR reads, holding one entry per CDR3 protein. This table has 110,000 to 150,000 distinct CDR3 sequences, about 94% appearing once. The specimen was CD4+ T cells from PBMCs. The receptors were gathered from a human donor with Susac syndrome.

For the CDR3, the DNA is TGTGCCAGCTCACCACGGGGCCGGAACACCGGGGAGCTGTTTTTT. Translated: CASSPRGRNTGELFF. The V and J genes are TRBV18 and TRBJ2-2, with a possible D match to TRBD1 (5 bases). The ends were cut back, 1 base at V and 1 base at J, with 7 bases in the middle. CDR1 is KGHSH and CDR2 is LQKENI in the germline V gene. The CDR3 consists of 15 residues.

The chain couples TRBV9 to TRBJ1-5; the D gene is possibly TRBD1 (5 bases). The germline gives CDR1 SGDLS, CDR2 YYNGEE. The V end lost 3 bases, the J end lost 3 bases, and 10 bases lay between the germline ends. This CDR3 comprises 14 residues. The DNA for the CDR3 is TGTGCCAGCAGCGATGGACACTTCAATCAGCCCCAGCATTTT. Translating it yields CASSDGHFNQPQHF.

The chain carries TRBV7-9 and TRBJ1-2, with D possibly TRBD1 on 5 matching bases. Trimming left V 8 bases short and J 4 bases short, with 17 bases between. Germline CDR1 reads SEHNR; CDR2 reads FQNEAQ (reference sequence). The CDR3 has 14 amino acids. The CDR3 is CASGSSGTVYGYTF. CDR3 sequence (DNA): TGTGCCAGCGGCTCTTCCGGGACGGTCTATGGCTACACCTTC.

The chain joins TRBV12-3 or TRBV12-4 to TRBJ1-6; D remains ambiguous. V lost 6 bases to trimming and J lost 5 bases, with 11 bases between them. The CDR3 has 14 amino acids. The CDR3 bases are TGTGCCAGCAGCTTCAGTACTAATAATTCACCCCTCCACTTT. It yields the protein CASSFSTNNSPLHF.

The J gene is TRBJ2-1, the V gene TRBV18; 9 bases are shared with TRBD1. The CDR3 spans 16 residues. CDR1 is KGHSH, CDR2 LQKENI, per germline. The V segment lost 4 bases and the J segment 6 bases; nucleotides outside the gene matches: 10. CDR3: CASSRPGTGIANEQFF. For the CDR3, the DNA is TGTGCCAGCTCACGCCCCGGGACAGGGATCGCCAATGAGCAGTTCTTC. Supplemented by reference TRBV18 and TRBJ2-1, the full variable domain reads NAGVMQNPRHLVRRRGQEARLRCSPMKGHSHVYWYRQLPEEGLKFMVYLQKENIIDESGMPKERFSAEFPKEGPSILRIQQVVRGDSAAYFCASSRPGTGIANEQFFGPGTRLTVL.

The chain links TRBV9 to TRBJ1-2, with TRBD1 matching 7 bases. The CDR3 extends over 17 amino acids. CDR1 SGDLS and CDR2 YYNGEE come from the germline V gene. V was pared by 2 bases and J by 0 bases, with 10 bases of the junction left unmatched. CDR3 amino acids: CASSVLGGGGSNYGYTF. The CDR3 DNA reads TGTGCCAGCAGCGTCCTCGGTGGAGGGGGCTCTAACTATGGCTACACCTTC.

The chain carries TRBV28 and TRBJ2-4; TRBD1 agrees at 8 bases. The ends lost 8 bases at V and 7 bases at J; junction bases unmatched: 7. The CDR3 length is 13 residues. The germline gives CDR1 MDHEN, CDR2 SYDVKM. The DNA for the CDR3 is TGTGCCAGCCGCCAGGGGGCGCGCAACATTCAGTACTTC. This encodes CASRQGARNIQYF.

CDR3 nucleotide sequence: TGTGCCAGCAGCGACGATAGCGGGAGGTTCAATGAGCAGTTCTTC. Amino acid sequence: CASSDDSGRFNEQFF. This chain connects TRBV7-9 to TRBJ2-1; 10 positions match TRBD2. J was trimmed by 6 bases and V by 5 bases; bases with no gene match: 7. This CDR3 has 15 amino acids. The germline gives CDR1 SEHNR, CDR2 FQNEAQ (reference sequence). Variable domain in full (rest from reference TRBV7-9 and TRBJ2-1): DTGVSQNPRHKITKRGQNVTFRCDPISEHNRLYWYRQTLGQGPEFLTYFQNEAQLEKSRLLSDRFSAERPKGSFSTLEIQRTEQGDSAMYLCASSDDSGRFNEQFFGPGTRLTVL.

J is TRBJ1-5 and V is TRBV5-1; TRBD1 might be the D (5 bases). CDR3 length equals 14 residues. The V gene's germline CDR1 is SGHRS and CDR2 YFSETQ. V gave up 4 bases and J gave up 7 bases, with 15 bases separating them. CDR3: CASSPGGEGQPQHF. The CDR3 DNA reads as TGCGCCAGCAGCCCTGGAGGGGAGGGGCAGCCCCAGCATTTT.

The chain uses TRBV6-4 and TRBJ2-1; D not certain. Between the trimmed V and J ends, which lost 6 bases and 1 base, there was a span of 13 bases. This CDR3 has 15 amino acids. Germline V gene data show CDR1 as MRHNA and CDR2 as SNTAGT. The CDR3 is CASRLDPRSYNEQFF. The CDR3, as DNA: TGTGCCAGCAGACTGGACCCTCGGTCCTACAATGAGCAGTTCTTC.